These 10 T cell receptor beta chains were all obtained from the same sample, sequenced in a study of PD-1 blockade in classical Hodgkin lymphoma. Each patient's relapse followed autologous stem cell transplantation, and brentuximab vedotin exposure varied. Measured with immunoSEQ multiplex PCR; TCRdb has only the in-frame clones, and not every one. This sample has approximately 50,000 clones, with 88% found just once. Sequenced here: peripheral blood mononuclear cells (PBMCs), sampled before the second cycle of nivolumab. All receptors derive from a human donor with classical Hodgkin lymphoma.

This chain joins TRBV4-1 and TRBJ1-4, with D tentatively TRBD1 (6 bases). Trimming removed 5 bases at V and 5 bases at J, with 9 bases between. CDR3 length: 13 residues. Germline assignment: CDR1 MGHRA and CDR2 YSYEKL. The CDR3 loop is CASSGGFNEKLFF. CDR3 coding DNA: TGCGCCAGCAGCGGGGGCTTCAATGAAAAACTGTTTTTT.

The V and J genes are TRBV30 and TRBJ2-7; D is uncertain. This CDR3 spans 13 amino acids. Germline CDR1 and CDR2: GTSNPN and SVGIG (reference sequence). V gave up 0 bases and J gave up 2 bases, with 8 bases separating them. DNA of the CDR3: TGTGCCTGGAGTGTTGCACCAACCTACGAGCAGTACTTC. Translating it yields CAWSVAPTYEQYF.

This clone appeared once. The gene calls are TRBV5-1 and TRBJ2-5; perhaps TRBD1 as D (6 bases). The CDR3 length is 16 residues. V dropped 0 bases and J dropped 1 base, with 13 bases sitting between them. Germline V gives CDR1 SGHRS, CDR2 YFSETQ. In nucleotides, the CDR3 is TGCGCCAGCAGCTTGGGGTCGGCAGGGGCCCAAGAGACCCAGTACTTC. Its translation is CASSLGSAGAQETQYF.

This clone was counted a few times. The rearrangement joins TRBV4-1 to TRBJ1-1, with TRBD1 as a possible D gene (6 bases). The CDR3 spans 14 residues. The ends were cut back, 3 bases at V and 1 base at J, with 9 bases in the middle. CDR1 and CDR2 (germline): MGHRA, YSYEKL. The CDR3 DNA reads TGCGCCAGCAGCCAGGTGGGGGCGAACACTGAAGCTTTCTTT. Its protein product is CASSQVGANTEAFF.

The chain joins TRBV6-6 to TRBJ1-2; no reliable D call. This CDR3 region has 14 residues. With 2 bases removed from V and 2 bases from J, the gap between germline ends came to 9 bases. Germline assignment: CDR1 MNHNY and CDR2 SVGAGI (reference sequence). The CDR3 here is CASSYRSSNYGYTF. In DNA, the CDR3 is TGTGCCAGCAGTTACCGGAGTAGCAACTATGGCTACACCTTC.

The chain joins TRBV5-1 to TRBJ2-5, with a tentative D call TRBD1 (5 bases). Deletions cut 2 bases from V and 5 bases from J, with 7 bases between. Germline CDR1 reads SGHRS; CDR2 reads YFSETQ. This CDR3 is built from 12 residues. The CDR3 nucleotides read TGCGCCAGCAGCTTAGGGGCGGAGACCCAGTACTTC. It is translated as CASSLGAETQYF.

The sample holds a few counts of this clone. The gene calls are TRBV18 and TRBJ1-1; TRBD1 matches at 8 bases. This CDR3 region has 14 residues. Germline CDR1 KGHSH, CDR2 LQKENI. V was clipped by 3 bases and J by 5 bases; unmatched bases: 5. In DNA form, the CDR3 reads TGTGCCAGCTCACCCCAGGGGGCCGAGACTGAAGCTTTCTTT. Translating gives CASSPQGAETEAFF.

The chain recombines TRBV7-2 with TRBJ2-1; a possible D gene is TRBD2 (6 bases). Trimming left V 2 bases short and J 9 bases short, with 14 bases between. This CDR3 is 14 amino acids long. Germline V CDR1 and CDR2: SGHTA, FQGNSA. The CDR3 sequence is CASSLRREFGEQFF. The CDR3 DNA reads as TGTGCCAGCAGCTTACGCCGGGAGTTCGGTGAGCAGTTCTTC.

Here the CDR3 DNA reads TGTGCCAGCAGTTTAAGCGGGGGGATATACGAGCAGTACTTC. Protein sequence: CASSLSGGIYEQYF. The chain joins TRBV27 to TRBJ2-7, with 9 nucleotides matching TRBD2. The germline V gene has CDR1 MNHEY and CDR2 SMNVEV (reference sequence). The ends lost 2 bases at V and 4 bases at J; junction bases unmatched: 3. This CDR3 is built from 14 residues.

This clone was detected a few times. The V call is TRBV14, the J call TRBJ2-3, with TRBD1 as a possible D gene (6 bases). CDR1 is SGHDN, CDR2 FVKESK, per germline. V was cut by 0 bases and J by 0 bases, with 10 bases left in between. The length of the CDR3 is 16 residues. CDR3 residues: CASSQDGGLSTDTQYF. DNA of the CDR3: TGTGCCAGCAGCCAAGATGGGGGCCTTAGCACAGATACGCAGTATTTT.